Following are 14 T cell receptor beta chains from one sample sequenced in a study of T cell changes during pregnancy in multiple sclerosis. Profiling relied on immunoSEQ multiplex PCR, and the TCRdb table lists in-frame clones only, not all of them. The sample carries about 30,000 clones, more than 75% recorded once. Sequences were derived from CD4+ T cells from peripheral blood mononuclear cells, sampled in the second trimester of pregnancy. These receptors were obtained from a female donor in good health, enrolled as a control in a pregnancy study.

CDR3 in amino acids: CASSKKRRTEDYGYTF. DNA of the CDR3: TGTGCCAGCAGCAAAAAGAGGAGGACAGAGGACTATGGCTACACCTTC. The chain links TRBV21-1 to TRBJ1-2; the table names TRBD1, a call not compared with the DNA. TRBV21-1 is annotated as a pseudogene. The CDR3 consists of 16 residues.

This chain connects TRBV28 to TRBJ1-3; D is unresolved. There are 14 residues in the CDR3. Trimming removed 3 bases from V and 4 bases from J, with 10 bases in between. Germline V gene sequence: CDR1 MDHEN, CDR2 SYDVKM. CDR3 nucleotide sequence: TGTGCCAGCAGTTTGGGGAGTTGGGGAAACACCATATATTTT. Its translation: CASSLGSWGNTIYF.

V is TRBV19 and J is TRBJ1-6, with 8 nucleotides matching TRBD1. Germline values: CDR1 LNHDA, CDR2 SQIVND (reference sequence). CDR3 length: 14 residues. Trimming at V came to 9 bases and at J to 6 bases, leaving 7 bases not matched to a gene. The CDR3 nucleotides are TGTGCCAGCCGAGGGACAGGACCTAATTCACCCCTCCACTTT. It codes for CASRGTGPNSPLHF.

The chain employs TRBV6-5 and TRBJ2-1; 11 nucleotides agree with TRBD2. Germline CDR1 reads MNHEY; CDR2 reads SVGAGI. The CDR3 is made up of 16 amino acids. The J segment lost 6 bases and the V segment lost 1 base, leaving 5 bases of the junction unmatched. CDR3 in amino acids: CASSYFGTSGVNEQFF. CDR3 nucleotide sequence: TGTGCCAGCAGTTACTTCGGGACTAGCGGTGTCAATGAGCAGTTCTTC.

The chain joins TRBV12-5 to TRBJ2-1; D call uncertain. Germline CDR1 is LGHNT and CDR2 is FRNRAP. This CDR3 has 11 residues. V was clipped by 0 bases and J by 10 bases, with 4 bases between them. The CDR3 spells CASGLVQEQFF. The CDR3, as DNA: TGTGCTAGTGGTTTGGTACAGGAGCAGTTCTTC.

Only a few counts were recorded for this clone. The J gene is TRBJ2-7, the V gene TRBV6-6; D is possibly TRBD1 (5 bases). The germline gives CDR1 MNHNY, CDR2 SVGAGI (reference sequence). V lost 2 bases and J 0 bases, leaving 8 bases between the germline ends. CDR3 size: 14 residues. The CDR3 nucleotides are TGTGCCAGCAGTTACGACAGCTTCTCCTACGAGCAGTACTTC. Its translation: CASSYDSFSYEQYF.

V gene TRBV7-9 combines with J gene TRBJ2-5, with TRBD2 identical over 9 bases. The CDR3 is 15 residues long. V gave up 6 bases and J gave up 2 bases; unmatched junction bases: 7. Germline V gene sequence: CDR1 SEHNR, CDR2 FQNEAQ (reference sequence). CDR3 sequence (DNA): TGTGCCAGCAGAGGGGATCTAGCGGGGCAAGAGACCCAGTACTTC. This gives the protein CASRGDLAGQETQYF.

The gene calls are TRBV4-3 and TRBJ1-1, with TRBD1 matching 9 bases. The germline CDR1 and CDR2 sequences are LGHNA and YSLEER. The CDR3 contains 15 residues. Trimming took 1 base from V and 6 from J; bases not matched to a gene: 6. This CDR3 reads CASSQAGTGLAEAFF. CDR3 bases: TGCGCCAGCAGCCAAGCTGGGACAGGGCTTGCTGAAGCTTTCTTT.

The chain has TRBV19 and TRBJ2-2, with 8 bases lining up with TRBD2. Germline CDR1 and CDR2: LNHDA and SQIVND (reference sequence). CDR3 length: 15 residues. Trimming took 5 bases from V and 4 from J; bases not matched to a gene: 6. CDR3 loop: CASSFSGAVTGELFF. The DNA for the CDR3 is TGTGCCAGTAGTTTTAGCGGGGCAGTCACCGGGGAGCTGTTTTTT.

This clone was found once. The chain links TRBV30 to TRBJ1-2; possibly TRBD1 for D (6 bases). This CDR3 region has 15 residues. V shed 0 bases and J shed 3 bases, with 14 bases lying between them. The germline gives CDR1 GTSNPN, CDR2 SVGIG (reference sequence). Here the CDR3 DNA reads TGTGCCTGGAGTGTACCGATAGGGGGGGACTATGGCTACACCTTC. It specifies CAWSVPIGGDYGYTF.

The gene calls are TRBV7-2 and TRBJ1-3; no clear D gene. The germline V gene has CDR1 SGHTA and CDR2 FQGNSA. This CDR3 is 16 amino acids long. V was trimmed by 2 bases and J by 3 bases, leaving 14 bases between them. The CDR3 loop is CASSLIGSYGGNTIYF. CDR3 nucleotides: TGTGCCAGCAGCTTAATCGGGTCCTACGGTGGAAACACCATATATTTT.

This clone was observed a single time. The V and J genes are TRBV6-1 and TRBJ2-1; 11 bases match TRBD2. Trimming cost V 2 bases and J 7 bases; bases outside gene matches: 7. The CDR3 has 16 residues. The V gene's germline CDR1 is MNHNS and CDR2 SASEGT. DNA for the CDR3: TGTGCCAGCAGTGAATTAATACTAGCGGGGGCAAATGAGCAGTTCTTC. Its translation: CASSELILAGANEQFF.

The chain is built from TRBV30 and TRBJ1-2; 11 bases agree with TRBD1. Germline-derived CDR1 and CDR2 are GTSNPN and SVGIG (reference sequence). This CDR3 is built from 15 residues. The ends lost 1 base at V and 2 bases at J; junction bases unmatched: 3. DNA of the CDR3: TGTGCCTGGAGTGGGGGACAGGGGGGGAACTATGGCTACACCTTC. This sequence encodes CAWSGGQGGNYGYTF.

V usage is TRBV2 and J usage is TRBJ1-1; a weak D match, TRBD1 (5 bases). The germline V and J ends were trimmed by 6 bases and 4 bases, with 12 bases remaining between them. The length of the CDR3 is 13 residues. CDR1 and CDR2 from the germline V gene are SNHLY and FYNNEI. CDR3 loop: CASRREGSTEAFF. The CDR3 coding sequence is TGTGCCAGCAGGAGGGAGGGGAGCACTGAAGCTTTCTTT.